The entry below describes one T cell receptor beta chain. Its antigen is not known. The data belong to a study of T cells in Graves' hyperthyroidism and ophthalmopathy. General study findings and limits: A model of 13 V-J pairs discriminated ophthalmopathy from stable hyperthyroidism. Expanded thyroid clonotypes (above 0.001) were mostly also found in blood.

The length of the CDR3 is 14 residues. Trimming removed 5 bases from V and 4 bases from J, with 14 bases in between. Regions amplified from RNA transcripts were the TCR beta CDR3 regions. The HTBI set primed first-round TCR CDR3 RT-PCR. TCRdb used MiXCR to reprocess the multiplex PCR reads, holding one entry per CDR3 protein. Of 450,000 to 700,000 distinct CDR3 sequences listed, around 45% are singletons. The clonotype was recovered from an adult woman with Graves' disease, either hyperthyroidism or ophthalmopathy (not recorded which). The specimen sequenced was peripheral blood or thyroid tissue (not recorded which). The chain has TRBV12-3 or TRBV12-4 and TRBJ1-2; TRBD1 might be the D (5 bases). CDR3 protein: CASSPQGMAYGYTF. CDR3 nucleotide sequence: TGTGCCAGCAGTCCTCAGGGAATGGCCTATGGCTACACCTTC.